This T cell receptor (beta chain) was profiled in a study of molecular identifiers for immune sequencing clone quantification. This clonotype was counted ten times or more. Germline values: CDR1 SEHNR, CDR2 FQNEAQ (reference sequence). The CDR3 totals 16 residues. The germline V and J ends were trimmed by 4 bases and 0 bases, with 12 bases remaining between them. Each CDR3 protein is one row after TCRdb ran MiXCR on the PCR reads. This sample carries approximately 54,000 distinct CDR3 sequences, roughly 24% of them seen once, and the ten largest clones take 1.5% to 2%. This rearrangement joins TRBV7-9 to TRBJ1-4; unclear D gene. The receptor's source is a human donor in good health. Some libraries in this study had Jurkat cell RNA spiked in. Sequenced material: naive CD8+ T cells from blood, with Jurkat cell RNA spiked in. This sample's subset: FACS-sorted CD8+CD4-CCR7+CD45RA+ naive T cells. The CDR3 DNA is TGTGCCAGCAGCTCAAACCAGCAAGCAACTAATGAAAAACTGTTTTTT. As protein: CASSSNQQATNEKLFF.